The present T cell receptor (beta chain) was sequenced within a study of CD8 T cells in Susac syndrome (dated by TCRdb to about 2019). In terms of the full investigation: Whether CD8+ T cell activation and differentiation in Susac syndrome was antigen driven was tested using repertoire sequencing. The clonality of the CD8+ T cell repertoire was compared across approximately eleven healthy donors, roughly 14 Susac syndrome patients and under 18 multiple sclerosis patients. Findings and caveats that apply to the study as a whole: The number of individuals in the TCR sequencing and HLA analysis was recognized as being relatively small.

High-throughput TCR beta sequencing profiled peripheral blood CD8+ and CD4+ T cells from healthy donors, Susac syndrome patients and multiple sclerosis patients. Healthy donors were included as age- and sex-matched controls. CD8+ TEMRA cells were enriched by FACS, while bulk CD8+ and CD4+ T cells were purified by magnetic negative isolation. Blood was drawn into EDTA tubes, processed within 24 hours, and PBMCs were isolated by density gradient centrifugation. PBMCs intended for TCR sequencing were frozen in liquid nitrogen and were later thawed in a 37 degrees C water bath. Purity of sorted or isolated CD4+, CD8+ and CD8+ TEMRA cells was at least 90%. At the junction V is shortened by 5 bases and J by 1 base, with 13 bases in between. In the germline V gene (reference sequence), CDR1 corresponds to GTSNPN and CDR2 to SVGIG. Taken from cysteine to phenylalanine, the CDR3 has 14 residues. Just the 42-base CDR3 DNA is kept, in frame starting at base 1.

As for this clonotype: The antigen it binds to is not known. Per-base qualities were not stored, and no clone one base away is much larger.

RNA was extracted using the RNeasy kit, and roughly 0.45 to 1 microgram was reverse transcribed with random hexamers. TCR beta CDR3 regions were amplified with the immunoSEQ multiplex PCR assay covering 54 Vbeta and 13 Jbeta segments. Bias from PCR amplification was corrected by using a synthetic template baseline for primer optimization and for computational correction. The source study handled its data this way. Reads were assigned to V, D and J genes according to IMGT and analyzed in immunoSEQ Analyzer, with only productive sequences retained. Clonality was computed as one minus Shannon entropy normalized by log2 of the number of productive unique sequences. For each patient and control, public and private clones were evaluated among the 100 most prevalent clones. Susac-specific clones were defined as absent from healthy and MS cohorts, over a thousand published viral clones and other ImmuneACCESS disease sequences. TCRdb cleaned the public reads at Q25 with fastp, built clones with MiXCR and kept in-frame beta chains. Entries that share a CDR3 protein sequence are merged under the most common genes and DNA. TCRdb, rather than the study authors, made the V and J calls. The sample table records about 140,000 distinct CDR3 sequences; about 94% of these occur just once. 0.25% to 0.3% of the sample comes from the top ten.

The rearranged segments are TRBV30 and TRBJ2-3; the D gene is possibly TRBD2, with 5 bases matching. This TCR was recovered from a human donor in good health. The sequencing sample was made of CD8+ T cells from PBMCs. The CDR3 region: CAWGSSRGTDTQYF. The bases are TGTGCCTGGGGATCTTCGCGGGGCACAGATACGCAGTATTTT.